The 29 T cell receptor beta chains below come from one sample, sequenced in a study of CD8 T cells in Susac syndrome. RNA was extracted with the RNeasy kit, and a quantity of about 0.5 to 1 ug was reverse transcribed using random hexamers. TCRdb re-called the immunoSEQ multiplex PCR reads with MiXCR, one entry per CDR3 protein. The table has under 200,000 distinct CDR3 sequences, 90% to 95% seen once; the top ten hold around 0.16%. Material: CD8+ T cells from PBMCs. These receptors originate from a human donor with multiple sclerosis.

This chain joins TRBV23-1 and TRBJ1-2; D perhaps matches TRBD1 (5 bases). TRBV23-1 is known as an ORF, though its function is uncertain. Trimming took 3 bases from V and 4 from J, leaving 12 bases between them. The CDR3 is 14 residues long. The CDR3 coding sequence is TGCGCCAGCAGTCACGGGCACAGGACCTATGGCTACACCTTC. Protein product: CASSHGHRTYGYTF.

Written as DNA, the CDR3 is TGTGCCAGCAGCCCCCGACCCACGAGCGGGGCCACCTACGAGCAGTACTTC. Its translation: CASSPRPTSGATYEQYF. The chain has TRBV11-2 and TRBJ2-7, with 7 bases identical to TRBD2. CDR3 size: 17 residues. V lost 5 bases to trimming and J lost 2 bases; unmatched junction nucleotides: 15. CDR1 and CDR2 from the germline V gene are SGHAT and FQNNGV.

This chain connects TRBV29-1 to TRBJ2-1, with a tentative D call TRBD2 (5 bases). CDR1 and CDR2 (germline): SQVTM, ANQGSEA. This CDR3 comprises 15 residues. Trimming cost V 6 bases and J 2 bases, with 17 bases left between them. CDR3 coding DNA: TGCAGCGTGAAATCTCCTAGCAGCACCTACAATGAGCAGTTCTTC. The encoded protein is CSVKSPSSTYNEQFF.

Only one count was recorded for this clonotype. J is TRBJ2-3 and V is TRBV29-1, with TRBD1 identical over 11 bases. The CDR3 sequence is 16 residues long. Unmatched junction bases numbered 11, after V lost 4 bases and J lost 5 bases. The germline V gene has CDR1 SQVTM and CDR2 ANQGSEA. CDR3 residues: CSVAPGQGAGGDTQYF. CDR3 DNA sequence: TGCAGCGTTGCCCCCGGACAGGGGGCGGGGGGAGATACGCAGTATTTT.

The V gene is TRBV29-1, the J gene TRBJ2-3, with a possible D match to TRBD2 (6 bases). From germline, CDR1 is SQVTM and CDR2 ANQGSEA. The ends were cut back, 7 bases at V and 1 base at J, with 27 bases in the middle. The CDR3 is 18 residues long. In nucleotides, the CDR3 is TGCAGCGCCCTGGCGGGGACTTATCCTCGTAAACGCACAGATACGCAGTATTTT. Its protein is CSALAGTYPRKRTDTQYF.

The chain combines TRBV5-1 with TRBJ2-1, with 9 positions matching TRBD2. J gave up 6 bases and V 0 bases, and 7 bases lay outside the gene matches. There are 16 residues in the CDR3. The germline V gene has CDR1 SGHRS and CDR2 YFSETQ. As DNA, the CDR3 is TGCGCCAGCAGCTTGGAGGGCGGGAGGGCGATCAATGAGCAGTTCTTC. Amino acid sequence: CASSLEGGRAINEQFF.

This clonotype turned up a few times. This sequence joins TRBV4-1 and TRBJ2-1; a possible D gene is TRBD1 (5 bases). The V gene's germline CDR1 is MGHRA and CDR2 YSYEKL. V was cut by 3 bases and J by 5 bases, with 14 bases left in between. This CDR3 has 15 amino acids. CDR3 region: CASSQGRQGNNEQFF. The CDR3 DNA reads TGCGCCAGCAGCCAGGGTCGTCAGGGCAACAATGAGCAGTTCTTC.

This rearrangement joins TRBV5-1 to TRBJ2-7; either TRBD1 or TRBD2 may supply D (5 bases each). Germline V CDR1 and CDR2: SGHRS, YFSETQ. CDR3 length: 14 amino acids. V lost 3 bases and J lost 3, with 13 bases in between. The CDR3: CASSSGLSGYEQYF. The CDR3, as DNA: TGCGCCAGCAGCTCGGGGCTCTCGGGCTACGAGCAGTACTTC.

The CDR3 loop is CATSRDSGGPQHF. In DNA form, the CDR3 reads TGTGCCACCAGCAGAGATTCTGGGGGGCCCCAGCATTTT. The chain has TRBV15 and TRBJ1-5; tentatively, D is TRBD1 (5 bases). This CDR3 comprises 13 residues. CDR1 and CDR2 (germline): LNHNV, YYDKDF (reference sequence). The V end lost 0 bases, the J end lost 9 bases, and 9 bases lay between the germline ends.

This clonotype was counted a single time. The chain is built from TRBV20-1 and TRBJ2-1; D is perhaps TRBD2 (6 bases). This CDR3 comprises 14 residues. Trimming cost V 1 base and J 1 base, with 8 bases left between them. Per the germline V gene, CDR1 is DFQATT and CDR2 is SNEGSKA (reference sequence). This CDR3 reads CSARGGESYNEQFF. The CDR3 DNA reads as TGCAGTGCTAGAGGGGGGGAGTCCTACAATGAGCAGTTCTTC.

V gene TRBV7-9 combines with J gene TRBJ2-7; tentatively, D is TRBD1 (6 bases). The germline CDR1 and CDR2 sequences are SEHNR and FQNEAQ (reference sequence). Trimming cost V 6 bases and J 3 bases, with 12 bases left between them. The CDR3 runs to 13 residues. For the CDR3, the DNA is TGTGCCAGCAGTCGAGACAGGATCTACGAGCAGTACTTC. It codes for CASSRDRIYEQYF.

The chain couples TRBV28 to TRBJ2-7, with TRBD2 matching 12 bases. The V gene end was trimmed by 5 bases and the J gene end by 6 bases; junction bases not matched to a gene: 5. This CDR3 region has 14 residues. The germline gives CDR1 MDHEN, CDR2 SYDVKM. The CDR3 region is CASSRLAGDLEQYF. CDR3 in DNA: TGTGCCAGCAGTCGACTAGCGGGAGATCTCGAGCAGTACTTC.

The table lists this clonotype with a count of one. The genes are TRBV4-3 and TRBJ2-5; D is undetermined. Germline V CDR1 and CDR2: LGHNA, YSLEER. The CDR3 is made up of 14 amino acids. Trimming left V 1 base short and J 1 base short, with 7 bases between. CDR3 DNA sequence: TGCGCCAGCAGCCAAGTTTCACTCCAAGAGACCCAGTACTTC. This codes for CASSQVSLQETQYF.

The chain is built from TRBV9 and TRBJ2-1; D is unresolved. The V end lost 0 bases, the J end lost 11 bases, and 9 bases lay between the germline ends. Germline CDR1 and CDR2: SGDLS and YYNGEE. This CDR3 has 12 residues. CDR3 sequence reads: CASSVDATQQFF. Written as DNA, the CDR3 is TGTGCCAGCAGCGTAGATGCTACACAGCAGTTCTTC.

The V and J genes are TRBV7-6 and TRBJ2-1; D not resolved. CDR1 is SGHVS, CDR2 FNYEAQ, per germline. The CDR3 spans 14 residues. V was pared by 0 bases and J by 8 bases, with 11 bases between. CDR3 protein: CASSLALGADEQFF. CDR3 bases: TGTGCCAGCAGCTTAGCGCTCGGAGCTGATGAGCAGTTCTTC.

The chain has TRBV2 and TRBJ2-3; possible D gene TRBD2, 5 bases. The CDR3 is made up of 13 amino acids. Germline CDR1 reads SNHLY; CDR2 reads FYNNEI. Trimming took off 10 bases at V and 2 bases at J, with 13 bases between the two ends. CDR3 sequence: CAIPTGSTDTQYF. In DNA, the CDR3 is TGTGCCATCCCTACGGGATCCACAGATACGCAGTATTTT.

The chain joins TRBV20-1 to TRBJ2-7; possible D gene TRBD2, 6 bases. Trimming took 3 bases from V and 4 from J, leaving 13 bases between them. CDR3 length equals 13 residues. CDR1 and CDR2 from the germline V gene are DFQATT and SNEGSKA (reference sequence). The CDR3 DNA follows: TGCAGTGCTAGCCCGGGACTCCCATACGAGCAGTACTTC. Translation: CSASPGLPYEQYF.

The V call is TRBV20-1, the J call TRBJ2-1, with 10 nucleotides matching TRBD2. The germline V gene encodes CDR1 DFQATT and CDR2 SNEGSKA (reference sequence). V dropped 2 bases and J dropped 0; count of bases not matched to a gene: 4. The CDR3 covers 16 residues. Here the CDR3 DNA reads TGCAGTGCTAGACACCTAGCGGGGGTCTCCTACAATGAGCAGTTCTTC. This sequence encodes CSARHLAGVSYNEQFF.

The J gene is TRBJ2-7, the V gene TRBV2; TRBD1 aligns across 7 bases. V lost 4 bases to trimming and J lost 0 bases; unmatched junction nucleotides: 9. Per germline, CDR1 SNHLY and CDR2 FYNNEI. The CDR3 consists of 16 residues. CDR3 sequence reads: CASSARTGPSSYEQYF. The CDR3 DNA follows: TGTGCCAGCAGTGCGAGGACAGGTCCGAGCTCCTACGAGCAGTACTTC.

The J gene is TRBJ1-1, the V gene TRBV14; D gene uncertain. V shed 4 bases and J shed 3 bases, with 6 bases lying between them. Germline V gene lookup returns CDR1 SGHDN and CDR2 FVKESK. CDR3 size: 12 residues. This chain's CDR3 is CASSPPYTEAFF. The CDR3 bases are TGTGCCAGCAGCCCCCCTTACACTGAAGCTTTCTTT.

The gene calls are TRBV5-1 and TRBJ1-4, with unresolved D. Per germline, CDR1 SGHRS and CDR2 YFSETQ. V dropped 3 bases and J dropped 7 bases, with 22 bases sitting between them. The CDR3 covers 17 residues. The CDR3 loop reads CASSWSMRVSDAEKLFF. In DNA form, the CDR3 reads TGCGCCAGCAGCTGGAGTATGCGCGTATCGGACGCTGAAAAACTGTTTTTT.

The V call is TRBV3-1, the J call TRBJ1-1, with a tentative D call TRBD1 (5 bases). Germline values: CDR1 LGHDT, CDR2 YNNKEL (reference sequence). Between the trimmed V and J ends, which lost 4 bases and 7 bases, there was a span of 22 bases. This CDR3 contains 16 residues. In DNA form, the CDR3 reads TGTGCCAGCAGCCCGTCCGGGACCTGGGTTGGGGGTGAAGCTTTCTTT. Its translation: CASSPSGTWVGGEAFF.

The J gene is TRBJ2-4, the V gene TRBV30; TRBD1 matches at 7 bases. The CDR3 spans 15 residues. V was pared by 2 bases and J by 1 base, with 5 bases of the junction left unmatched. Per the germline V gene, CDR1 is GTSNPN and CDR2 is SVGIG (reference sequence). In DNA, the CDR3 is TGTGCCTGGAGTTCCGGGACAGCCGCCAAAAACATTCAGTACTTC. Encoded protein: CAWSSGTAAKNIQYF.

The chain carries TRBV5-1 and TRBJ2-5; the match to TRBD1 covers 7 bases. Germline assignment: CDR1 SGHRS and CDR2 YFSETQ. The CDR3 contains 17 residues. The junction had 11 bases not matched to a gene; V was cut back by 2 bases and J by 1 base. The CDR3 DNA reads TGCGCCAGCAGCTTCTTGGACAGGACCCCTCCCCAAGAGACCCAGTACTTC. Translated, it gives CASSFLDRTPPQETQYF. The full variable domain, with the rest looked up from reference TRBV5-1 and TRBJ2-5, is KAGVTQTPRYLIKTRGQQVTLSCSPISGHRSVSWYQQTPGQGLQFLFEYFSETQRNKGNFPGRFSGRQFSNSRSEMNVSTLELGDSALYLCASSFLDRTPPQETQYFGPGTRLLVL.

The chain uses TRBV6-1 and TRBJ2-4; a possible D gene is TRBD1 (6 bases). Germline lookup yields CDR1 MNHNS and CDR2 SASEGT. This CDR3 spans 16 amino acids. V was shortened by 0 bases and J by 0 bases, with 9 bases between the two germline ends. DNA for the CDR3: TGTGCCAGCAGTGAAGCGGGGGCAGTAGCCAAAAACATTCAGTACTTC. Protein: CASSEAGAVAKNIQYF.

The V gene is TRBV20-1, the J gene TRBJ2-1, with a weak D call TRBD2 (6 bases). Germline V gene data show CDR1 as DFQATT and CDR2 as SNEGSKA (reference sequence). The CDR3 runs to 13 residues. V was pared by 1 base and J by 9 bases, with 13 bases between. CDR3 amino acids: CSARADTGGEQFF. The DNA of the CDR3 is TGCAGTGCTAGAGCCGACACCGGGGGTGAGCAGTTCTTC.

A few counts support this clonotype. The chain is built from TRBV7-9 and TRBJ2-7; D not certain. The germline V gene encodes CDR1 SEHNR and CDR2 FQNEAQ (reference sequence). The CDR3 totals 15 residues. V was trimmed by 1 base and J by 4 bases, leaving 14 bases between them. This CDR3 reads CASSLDAGPSYEQYF. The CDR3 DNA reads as TGTGCCAGCAGCTTAGATGCCGGCCCCTCTTACGAGCAGTACTTC. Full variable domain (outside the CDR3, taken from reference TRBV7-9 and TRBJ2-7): DTGVSQNPRHKITKRGQNVTFRCDPISEHNRLYWYRQTLGQGPEFLTYFQNEAQLEKSRLLSDRFSAERPKGSFSTLEIQRTEQGDSAMYLCASSLDAGPSYEQYFGPGTRLTVT.

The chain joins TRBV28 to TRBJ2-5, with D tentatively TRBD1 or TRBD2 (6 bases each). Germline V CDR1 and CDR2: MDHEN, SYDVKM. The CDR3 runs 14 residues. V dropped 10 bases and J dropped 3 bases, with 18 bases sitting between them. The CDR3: CATTRGGLKETQYF. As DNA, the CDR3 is TGTGCCACCACGAGAGGGGGGTTAAAAGAGACCCAGTACTTC.

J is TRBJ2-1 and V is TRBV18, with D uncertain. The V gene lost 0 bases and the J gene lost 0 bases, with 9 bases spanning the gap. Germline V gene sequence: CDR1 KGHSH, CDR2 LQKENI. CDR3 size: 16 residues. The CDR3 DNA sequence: TGTGCCAGCTCACCACCTGACCAGACCTCCTACAATGAGCAGTTCTTC. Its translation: CASSPPDQTSYNEQFF.